The entry that follows covers one TCR beta chain sequence. This clonotype showed up many times. It has no known antigen specificity. Qualities for individual bases were not recorded, and no much larger clone is one base off. This sample is drawn from a study of human T cells and chemical hapten exposure (dated by TCRdb to the early 2020s). Background for the entire study: For sensitization, 2% DPC in acetone was applied to a 2 cm by 2 cm area of upper inner arm skin. The patient cohort, mostly female, included alopecia areata with under or over 50% scalp involvement, alopecia totalis and alopecia universalis. Patient blood was sampled pre-sensitization (week 0) and at 2, 6 and about 24 weeks after DPC sensitization. Throughout the roughly 24-week study period, patients were also given weekly therapeutic DPC doses on the scalp. Patch testing was done on the upper back using Finn chambers containing 0.01% DPC, and results were scored after 6 days according to International Contact Dermatitis Research Group standards. For TCR sequencing, blood came from 25 to 35 alopecia patients at anywhere from one to four time points (pre-sensitization, 2, 6 and 24 weeks). Libraries were pooled for sequencing, and variation in per-sample TCR yields was attributed mainly to small differences in library volumes within the pool. The study tracked peripheral blood TCR repertoire changes in vivo during primary and secondary sensitization to the hapten diphenylcyclopropenone (DPC) in alopecia patients. What the authors observed across the whole study: No change with DPC sensitization was found in the number of TCRs above 1 in 1000 frequency, and no evidence of global repertoire structure alterations was found. The number of PT1 expanded TCRs positively correlated with patch test score, significant at thresholds 8, 16 and 32 but not 4. Significantly more large CDR3 similarity clusters were formed by expanded TCRs than by pre-sensitization or healthy control sets, consistent with antigen-driven responses. Because every patient had alopecia, a presumed autoimmune disease, the patients' immune response might differ from that of healthy individuals. After repeated subsampling, the strength of the expansion versus patch-test correlation and the threshold at which it became significant changed.

Library construction relied on RACE. Sequencing was performed on a NextSeq 500. During library preparation, unique molecular identifiers were attached to individual cDNA molecules so that TCRs could be counted in a quantitative, reproducible way. From each blood RNA sample, both TCR alpha and TCR beta chains were sequenced. The authors' analysis ran thus. A median of about 87,000 TCRs per sample was observed, with a range of about 20,000 to 690,600. V, J and CDR3 annotation of the TCR reads was carried out using the Decombinator software suite. For the PS versus PT1 abundance plots, all samples were subsampled to the same number of TCRs (28,000). TCRs were defined as expanded if absent before sensitization and observed at least eight times at the 2-week time point. TCRdb handled the public reads itself, with Q25 trimming in fastp and clone calling in MiXCR, and kept productive beta chains. Every CDR3 protein is listed once, alongside the most common genes and DNA of its rows. TCRdb, not the original authors, processed these V and J calls. The sample includes 100,000 to 150,000 distinct CDR3 sequences, with about 14% observed a single time. Jointly, the top ten make up 2.5% to 3.5% of the sample.

The time point label for this specimen denotes: pre-sensitization, week 0. The treatment or condition label corresponds to: therapeutic diphenylcyclopropenone sensitization with weekly scalp DPC. At every patch-test visit, the blood draw took place before the patch test was put on. Eligible patients were aged 18 to 70, diagnosed with alopecia, deemed suitable for DPC therapy, and excluded if pregnant. Total RNA was extracted from unfractionated whole blood that had been collected in Tempus Blood RNA tubes. CDR1 and CDR2 are drawn from the germline V gene (reference sequence): DFQATT, SNEGSKA. The germline V end is reduced by 2 bases and the J end by 5 bases; junction bases left unmatched: 12. The CDR3 covers 16 residues, taking in both the cysteine and the phenylalanine. The only DNA kept is the CDR3, 48 bases in frame from the first base.

The TCR comes from a woman younger than 35 with alopecia areata. Some clones in this sample may be carry-over from other donors' samples. The chain is made from TRBV20-1 and TRBJ2-5; 9 bases in the junction line up with TRBD2. Sample: whole blood, taken in connection with sensitization to the hapten diphenylcyclopropenone (DPC). CDR3 reads: CSARSLAGPREETQYF. The DNA is as follows: TGCAGTGCTAGAAGTCTAGCGGGGCCCCGAGAGGAGACCCAGTACTTC.